Each of the 20 T cell receptor beta chains below was sequenced from the same sample in a study of regulatory T cells in long-lasting Graves disease. The time point denotes: newly diagnosed GD, antithyroid drugs for less than 3 months. RNA from PBMCs was the source of the TCR library. To make TCR beta libraries, researchers used iRepertoire HTBI primers and Arm-PCR of CDR3 regions. Via MiXCR, TCRdb re-called the multiplex PCR reads, giving one row per CDR3 protein. The profile covers fewer than 500,000 distinct CDR3 sequences, with around 15% appearing a single time and 12% taken by the ten largest. This sample was also put to use in a study of T cells in Graves' hyperthyroidism and ophthalmopathy.

Sample: peripheral blood mononuclear cells (PBMCs), taken at new diagnosis, from a patient treated with antithyroid drugs. The receptors were sampled from a man between 35 and 55 years old with Graves disease.

This clonotype has more than one count but fewer than ten. J is TRBJ1-1 and V is TRBV7-3; D call uncertain. The CDR3 consists of 14 residues. V shed 2 bases and J shed 0 bases, with 7 bases lying between them. CDR1 is SGHTA and CDR2 is FQGTGA in the germline V gene. CDR3 coding DNA: TGTGCCAGCAGCTTATTGGCCCTGAACACTGAAGCTTTCTTT. Translated: CASSLLALNTEAFF.

A few counts support this clonotype. This chain joins TRBV7-9 and TRBJ1-3; D is perhaps TRBD1 (6 bases). The germline V gene has CDR1 SEHNR and CDR2 FQNEAQ (reference sequence). V was clipped by 6 bases and J by 6 bases, with 15 bases between them. This CDR3 contains 14 residues. CDR3 amino acids: CASSSRGFQNTIYF. In DNA, the CDR3 is TGTGCCAGCAGTTCCAGGGGTTTTCAAAACACCATATATTTT.

The rearrangement joins TRBV29-1 to TRBJ2-3; D unclear. The CDR3 is made up of 10 amino acids. Trimming removed 8 bases from V and 4 bases from J, with 7 bases in between. Per germline, CDR1 SQVTM and CDR2 ANQGSEA. This CDR3 reads CSTSADTQYF. CDR3 coding DNA: TGCAGCACAAGTGCAGATACGCAGTATTTT.

This clonotype was recorded many times. V gene TRBV28 combines with J gene TRBJ2-5; 15 positions match TRBD2. The CDR3 has 20 residues. Germline trimming cut 3 bases from V and 4 bases from J; bases unmatched to any gene: 15. Germline CDR1 and CDR2: MDHEN and SYDVKM. CDR3 coding DNA: TGTGCCAGCAGTTTTGAGGGGCAGCGGACGGGACTAGCGGGAGGAGAGACCCAGTACTTC. This sequence encodes CASSFEGQRTGLAGGETQYF.

This clonotype came up many times. The gene calls are TRBV11-3 and TRBJ1-2; D remains ambiguous. Trimming shortened V by 2 bases and J by 3 bases, and 7 bases separated the two germline ends. Germline V gene sequence: CDR1 SGHNT, CDR2 YENEEA. CDR3 length: 13 residues. The CDR3 sequence is CASSLRVYYGYTF. CDR3 in DNA: TGTGCCAGCAGCTTAAGAGTATACTATGGCTACACCTTC.

Only a few counts were recorded for this clonotype. A much larger clone sits a single nucleotide away, making a read error possible. The chain couples TRBV28 to TRBJ1-5; tentative D call: TRBD1 (5 bases). V lost 1 base, J lost 9 bases, and 16 bases lay in between. Germline loops: CDR1 MDHEN, CDR2 SYDVKM. The CDR3 runs to 15 residues. CDR3 loop: CASSLSAGTHRPQHF. The CDR3 DNA is TGTGCCAGCAGTTTATCGGCAGGGACGCATCGGCCCCAGCATTTT.

At least ten counts were recorded for this clonotype. J is TRBJ1-3 and V is TRBV12-3 or TRBV12-4, with TRBD1 identical over 7 bases. Trimming took 3 bases from V and 3 from J; bases not matched to a gene: 2. CDR3 length: 14 amino acids. CDR3 sequence reads: CASSFDRVGNTIYF. For the CDR3, the DNA is TGTGCCAGCAGTTTCGACAGGGTTGGAAACACCATATATTTT.

This clonotype was counted at least ten times. The genes are TRBV9 and TRBJ1-2; D is perhaps TRBD1 (5 bases). The germline V and J ends were trimmed by 0 bases and 2 bases, with 17 bases remaining between them. CDR3 length: 17 amino acids. CDR1 SGDLS and CDR2 YYNGEE come from the germline V gene. CDR3 amino acids: CASSVVGATAGNYGYTF. CDR3 coding DNA: TGTGCCAGCAGCGTAGTAGGGGCGACAGCCGGCAACTATGGCTACACCTTC.

Comment on this clonotype: This may stem from a read error, because a much larger clone lies one nucleotide away. The V and J genes are TRBV5-1 and TRBJ2-7; 10 nucleotides align to TRBD2. Germline values: CDR1 SGHRS, CDR2 YFSETQ. The CDR3 totals 14 residues. Written as DNA, the CDR3 is TGTGCCAGCAGCTTGGCTAGCGGGAGAGGTGAGCAGTACTTC. It encodes CASSLASGRGEQYF.

This clonotype was picked up many times. This sequence joins TRBV24-1 and TRBJ2-7, with 7 bases aligning to TRBD2. The trim removed 5 bases at V and 5 bases at J, leaving 8 bases unmatched. CDR1 is KGHDR, CDR2 SFDVKD, per germline. CDR3 length equals 14 residues. The CDR3 loop is CATSVTGGGNEQYF. CDR3 DNA sequence: TGTGCCACCAGTGTAACGGGAGGTGGCAACGAGCAGTACTTC.

Ten or more counts support this clonotype. V and J are TRBV28 and TRBJ2-7; the D is unclear. Trimming pared 5 bases from V and 3 bases from J, leaving 11 bases between. The CDR3 totals 13 residues. Germline V lookup: CDR1 MDHEN, CDR2 SYDVKM. CDR3 protein: CASSQTNSYEQYF. DNA for the CDR3: TGTGCCAGCAGTCAAACGAACAGCTACGAGCAGTACTTC.

This clonotype was detected only a few times. V and J are TRBV20-1 and TRBJ1-5; the D gene is possibly TRBD1 (5 bases). Trimming left V 4 bases short and J 7 bases short, with 11 bases between. Germline V gene lookup returns CDR1 DFQATT and CDR2 SNEGSKA (reference sequence). The CDR3 is 12 amino acids. The CDR3 DNA is TGCAGTGCTATGATGGGGGAACAGCCCCAGCATTTT. Translating it yields CSAMMGEQPQHF.

In this sample, this clonotype turned up many times. The chain employs TRBV10-2 and TRBJ2-7, with TRBD2 identical over 12 bases. V was clipped by 4 bases and J by 6 bases; unmatched bases: 4. Germline V CDR1 and CDR2: WSHSY, SAAADI. The CDR3 contains 14 residues. This CDR3 reads CASSASGRESEQYF. As DNA, the CDR3 is TGCGCCAGCAGTGCTAGCGGGAGGGAAAGCGAGCAGTACTTC.

The V call is TRBV6-5, the J call TRBJ2-7; possible D gene TRBD2, 6 bases. Germline CDR1 reads MNHEY; CDR2 reads SVGAGI. The CDR3 has 15 amino acids. Trimming cost V 1 base and J 2 bases, with 12 bases left between them. CDR3 nucleotides: TGTGCCAGCAGTTACTACGGGGGAGGCACCTACGAGCAGTACTTC. The encoded protein is CASSYYGGGTYEQYF.

The table lists this clonotype with a few counts. The genes are TRBV27 and TRBJ1-2; tentative D call: TRBD1 (6 bases). Trimming cost V 2 bases and J 8 bases, with 18 bases left between them. Germline V CDR1 and CDR2: MNHEY, SMNVEV (reference sequence). The CDR3 is 15 amino acids. CDR3 loop: CASSLGGRGGRGYTF. The CDR3 DNA sequence: TGTGCCAGCAGTTTAGGCGGACGGGGGGGCAGGGGCTACACCTTC.

This chain connects TRBV24-1 to TRBJ2-2; D gene unclear. Germline loops: CDR1 KGHDR, CDR2 SFDVKD. V lost 0 bases to trimming and J lost 0 bases, with 7 bases between them. The CDR3 extends over 16 amino acids. CDR3 DNA: TGTGCCACCAGTGATTTGGTTTCGCCGAACACCGGGGAGCTGTTTTTT. Its translation is CATSDLVSPNTGELFF.

This clonotype was counted a few times. V is TRBV18 and J is TRBJ2-2; D is unresolved. Germline lookup yields CDR1 KGHSH and CDR2 LQKENI. The CDR3 is 13 amino acids. The V and J ends lost 11 bases and 10 bases respectively, with 20 bases between them. The CDR3 region has the DNA TGTGCCGCCGTCAAATCGATAGGAGAGGAGCTGTTTTTT. Protein sequence: CAAVKSIGEELFF. The complete variable domain, with remaining parts taken from reference TRBV18 and TRBJ2-2, reads NAGVMQNPRHLVRRRGQEARLRCSPMKGHSHVYWYRQLPEEGLKFMVYLQKENIIDESGMPKERFSAEFPKEGPSILRIQQVVRGDSAAYFCAAVKSIGEELFFGEGSRLTVL.

This clonotype was seen a few times. The CDR3 sequence is CASNPYRDYEQYF. In DNA, the CDR3 is TGTGCCAGCAACCCTTACAGGGATTACGAGCAGTACTTC. This sequence joins TRBV6-2 or TRBV6-3 and TRBJ2-7, with a tentative D call TRBD1 (6 bases). The V and J ends lost 7 bases and 4 bases respectively, with 14 bases between them. The CDR3 contains 13 residues. Germline CDR1 reads MNHEY; CDR2 reads SVGEGT.

This clonotype came up a few times. The CDR3 coding sequence is TGTGCCAGCAGCTTAATTGGAACCACCGGGGAGCTGTTTTTT. Encoded protein: CASSLIGTTGELFF. The rearrangement joins TRBV7-9 to TRBJ2-2, with D uncertain. V lost 2 bases and J 4 bases, leaving 8 bases between the germline ends. Germline CDR1 is SEHNR and CDR2 is FQNEAQ (reference sequence). This CDR3 has 14 amino acids.

This clonotype was counted many times. In DNA form, the CDR3 reads TGCGCCAGCAGCTTGGGAGGACATTACACAGATACGCAGTATTTT. Its protein is CASSLGGHYTDTQYF. The chain combines TRBV5-1 with TRBJ2-3; maybe TRBD1 (5 bases). Germline-derived CDR1 and CDR2 are SGHRS and YFSETQ. The CDR3 is 15 residues long. V was clipped by 0 bases and J by 2 bases, with 10 bases between them.